This TCR beta chain was sequenced for a study of T cells after posttransplantation cyclophosphamide. Study-wide points: TRB overlap between skin or GI tissue T cells and blood was limited.

TCRdb keeps only in-frame clones here, not all; method: immunoSEQ multiplex PCR. This sample has about 19,000 clones, with roughly 85% found just once. On this clone itself: Its target is not known.

The CDR3 consists of 15 residues. Trimming cost V 4 bases and J 6 bases; bases outside gene matches: 7. Germline V gene lookup returns CDR1 SGHRS and CDR2 YFSETQ. This TCR came from a man between 25 and 39 years old in good health and a related stem cell transplant donor. The gene calls are TRBV5-1 and TRBJ2-2; the match to TRBD1 covers 9 bases. The sample was memory CD4+ T cells sorted from blood. The CDR3 DNA is TGCGCCAGCAGCGGGGGACAGGGTTGGCCCGGGGAGCTGTTTTTT. It encodes CASSGGQGWPGELFF.